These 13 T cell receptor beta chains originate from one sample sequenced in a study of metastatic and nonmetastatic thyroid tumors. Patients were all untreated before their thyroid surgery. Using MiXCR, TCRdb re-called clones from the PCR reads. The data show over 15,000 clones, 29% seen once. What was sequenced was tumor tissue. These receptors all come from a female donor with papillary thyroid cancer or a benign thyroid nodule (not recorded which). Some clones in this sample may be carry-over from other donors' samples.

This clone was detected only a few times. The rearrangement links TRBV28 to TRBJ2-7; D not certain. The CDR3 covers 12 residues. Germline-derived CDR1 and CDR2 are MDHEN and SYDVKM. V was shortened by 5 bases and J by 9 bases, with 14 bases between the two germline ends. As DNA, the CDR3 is TGTGCCAGCAGTCTCGACATAGTTGGGCAGTACTTC. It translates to CASSLDIVGQYF.

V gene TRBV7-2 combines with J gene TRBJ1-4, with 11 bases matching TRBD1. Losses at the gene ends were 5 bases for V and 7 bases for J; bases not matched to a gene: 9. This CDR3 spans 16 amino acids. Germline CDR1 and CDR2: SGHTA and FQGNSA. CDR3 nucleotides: TGTGCCAGCAGCAAATTTTCCGGGACAGGGGGTGAAAAACTGTTTTTT. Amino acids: CASSKFSGTGGEKLFF.

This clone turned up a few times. CDR3 in amino acids: CASSLASQGSYEQYF. The CDR3 DNA is TGCGCCAGCAGCTTGGCCTCTCAGGGATCCTACGAGCAGTACTTC. The chain has TRBV5-1 and TRBJ2-7, with D possibly TRBD1 on 5 matching bases. Trimming cost V 0 bases and J 1 base, with 11 bases left between them. From germline, CDR1 is SGHRS and CDR2 YFSETQ. CDR3 length: 15 amino acids.

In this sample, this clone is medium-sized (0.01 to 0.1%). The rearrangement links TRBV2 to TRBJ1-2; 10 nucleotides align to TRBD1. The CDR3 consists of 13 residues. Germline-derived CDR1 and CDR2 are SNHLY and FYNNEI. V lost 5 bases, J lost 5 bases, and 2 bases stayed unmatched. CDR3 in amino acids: CASSRTGGYGYTF. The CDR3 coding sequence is TGTGCCAGCAGTAGGACAGGGGGATATGGCTACACCTTC.

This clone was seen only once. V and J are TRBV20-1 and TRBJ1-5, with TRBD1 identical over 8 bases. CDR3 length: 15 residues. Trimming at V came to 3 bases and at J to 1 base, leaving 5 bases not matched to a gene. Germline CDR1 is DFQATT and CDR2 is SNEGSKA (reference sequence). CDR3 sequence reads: CSARETGASNQPQHF. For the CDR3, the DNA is TGCAGTGCTAGGGAGACAGGGGCGAGCAATCAGCCCCAGCATTTT.

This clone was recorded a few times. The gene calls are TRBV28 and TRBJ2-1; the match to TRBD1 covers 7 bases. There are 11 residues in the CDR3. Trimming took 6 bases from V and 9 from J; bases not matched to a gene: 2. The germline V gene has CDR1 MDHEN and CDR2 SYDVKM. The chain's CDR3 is CASRNRGEQFF. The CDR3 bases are TGTGCCAGCAGGAACAGGGGTGAGCAGTTCTTC. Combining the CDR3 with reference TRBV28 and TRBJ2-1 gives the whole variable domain DVKVTQSSRYLVKRTGEKVFLECVQDMDHENMFWYRQDPGLGLRLIYFSYDVKMKEKGDIPEGYSVSREKKERFSLILESASTNQTSMYLCASRNRGEQFFGPGTRLTVL.

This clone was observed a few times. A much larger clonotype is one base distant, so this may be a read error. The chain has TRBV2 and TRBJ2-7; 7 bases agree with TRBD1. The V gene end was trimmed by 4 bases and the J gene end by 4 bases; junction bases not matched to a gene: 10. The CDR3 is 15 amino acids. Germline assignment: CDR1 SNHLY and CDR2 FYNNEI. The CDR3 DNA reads TGTGCCAGCAGTGTAGGGGACAGCCCTACATACGAGCAGTACTTC. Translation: CASSVGDSPTYEQYF.

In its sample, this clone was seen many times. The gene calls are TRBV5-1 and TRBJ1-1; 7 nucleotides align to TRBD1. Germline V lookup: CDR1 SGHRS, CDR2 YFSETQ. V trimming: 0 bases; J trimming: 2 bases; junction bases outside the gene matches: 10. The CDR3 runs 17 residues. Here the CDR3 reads CASSLGGTGAGNTEAFF. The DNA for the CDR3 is TGCGCCAGCAGCTTGGGTGGTACAGGGGCGGGCAACACTGAAGCTTTCTTT.

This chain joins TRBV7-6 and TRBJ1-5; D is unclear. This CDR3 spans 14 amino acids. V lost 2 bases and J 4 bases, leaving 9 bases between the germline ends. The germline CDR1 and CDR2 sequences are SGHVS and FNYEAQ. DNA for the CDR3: TGTGCCAGCAGCTTAACACAGACGAATCAGCCCCAGCATTTT. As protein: CASSLTQTNQPQHF.

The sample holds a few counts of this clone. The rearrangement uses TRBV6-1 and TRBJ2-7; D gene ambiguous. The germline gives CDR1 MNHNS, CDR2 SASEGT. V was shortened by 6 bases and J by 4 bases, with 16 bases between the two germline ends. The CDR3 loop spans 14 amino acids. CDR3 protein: CASSMVRHGYEQYF. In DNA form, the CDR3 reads TGTGCCAGCAGCATGGTCCGGCACGGATACGAGCAGTACTTC.

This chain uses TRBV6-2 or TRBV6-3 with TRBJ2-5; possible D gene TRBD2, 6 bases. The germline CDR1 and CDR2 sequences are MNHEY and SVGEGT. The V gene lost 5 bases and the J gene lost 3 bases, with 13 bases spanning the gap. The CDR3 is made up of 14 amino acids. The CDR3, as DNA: TGTGCCAGCAGTGAACTAGCCCAAAAAGAGACCCAGTACTTC. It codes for CASSELAQKETQYF.

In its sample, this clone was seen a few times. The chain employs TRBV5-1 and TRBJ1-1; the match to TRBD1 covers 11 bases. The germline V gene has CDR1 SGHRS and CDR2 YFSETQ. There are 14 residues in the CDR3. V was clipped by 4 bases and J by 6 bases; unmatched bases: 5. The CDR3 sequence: CASSIGQGAAEAFF. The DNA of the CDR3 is TGCGCCAGCAGCATTGGACAGGGGGCCGCTGAAGCTTTCTTT.

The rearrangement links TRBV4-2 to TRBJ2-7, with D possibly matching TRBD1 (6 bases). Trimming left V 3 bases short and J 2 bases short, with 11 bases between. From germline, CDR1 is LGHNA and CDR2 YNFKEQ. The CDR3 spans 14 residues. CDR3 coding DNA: TGTGCCAGCAGCCAGGGGACACCCCCCTACGAGCAGTACTTC. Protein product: CASSQGTPPYEQYF.